Included here is one TCR beta chain sequence, with context. The antigen remains unidentified. Vbeta (60) and Jbeta (13) primers were used in the PCR. Profiled with immunoSEQ multiplex PCR; TCRdb holds only in-frame clones, not every one. The table shows approximately 160,000 clones, with about 77% occurring only once. The data belong to a study of cytomegalovirus exposure and HLA in healthy donors. Study-level findings and limits: In a later analysis, HLA-associated TCR beta chains were more clonally expanded than equally common others. A missense DCLRE1C variant was associated with V- and J-gene trimming of TCR beta chains in a later analysis, and an independent cohort replicated the association.

Each of the donors was a healthy bone marrow donor. Sample: PBMCs. The receptor was isolated from a man in his late teens or twenties in good health and CMV-seropositive.

The CDR3: CASSLARGANTGELFF. In DNA form, the CDR3 reads TGCGCCAGCAGCCTCGCGCGGGGGGCGAACACCGGGGAGCTGTTTTTT. The gene calls are TRBV5-1 and TRBJ2-2, with 8 nucleotides matching TRBD2. J lost 0 bases, V lost 4 bases, and 5 bases had no gene match. The CDR3 consists of 16 residues. Germline assignment: CDR1 SGHRS and CDR2 YFSETQ.